This T cell receptor (beta chain) was captured in a study of cytotoxic CD8 clonotypes in ibrutinib-treated CLL. The overall study: The authors obtained response samples at a median of around 11 months of treatment, range 6 to 36. Samples yielded averages of hundreds of thousands of productive templates and almost 95,000 productive rearrangements. Study-wide findings and caveats: Elevated clonality accompanied ibrutinib response, with a return toward baseline values at progression. Baseline clonality was higher than in age-matched healthy donors and moved in step with circulating CD8+ T-cell counts.

To note about this clone: The antigen is not known.

Germline CDR1 reads MNHNY; CDR2 reads SVGAGI (reference sequence). The CDR3 extends over 14 amino acids. Trimming took off 6 bases at V and 3 bases at J, with 15 bases between the two ends. The data were produced by immunoSEQ multiplex PCR, yet TCRdb's version contains in-frame clones alone and is incomplete. The table lists roughly 180,000 clones, about 84% of them singletons. The sequence was obtained from a human donor with chronic lymphocytic leukemia. The chain joins TRBV6-6 to TRBJ2-7; tentative D call: TRBD2 (6 bases). The specimen comprised PBMCs, sampled after 24 months of ibrutinib treatment. CDR3 residues: CASSLRGDLYEQYF. The CDR3 DNA is TGTGCCAGCAGCCTACGCGGGGATCTCTACGAGCAGTACTTC.